A selection of T cell receptor beta chains follows, all from one sample in a study of T cell responses to AZD1222 COVID-19 vaccine. TCRdb's copy holds only in-frame clones and misses some; the assay was immunoSEQ multiplex PCR. The sample has more than 95,000 clones, more than 85% seen once. This specimen was peripheral blood, taken on day 0 of AZD1222 vaccination. All receptors derive from an adult in good health. CDR3s include the opening cysteine and the closing phenylalanine or tryptophan. The D gene is left open where the match is weak. Expanded clones get a size class; other rows say once, few or many, or leave the size out.

>TRBV20-1|.|once|TRBJ2-7
TGCAGTGCGAGGATCCCGGAGCAGTACTTC
CSARIPEQYF
>TRBV6-5|.|.|TRBJ2-7
TGTGCCAGCAGTTCCGACAGGCTTCACGAGCAGTACTTC
CASSSDRLHEQYF
>TRBV3-1/TRBV3-2|.|.|TRBJ2-7
TGTGCCAGCAGCCAAGGCCTCGAAACCTACGAGCAGTACTTC
CASSQGLETYEQYF
>TRBV7-9|.|.|TRBJ1-4
TGTGCCAGCAGTCCACAGAATGAAAAACTGTTTTTT
CASSPQNEKLFF
>TRBV6-5|.|.|TRBJ2-5
TGTGCCAGCAGAGGGGGGGGAGGAGAGACCCAGTACTTC
CASRGGGGETQYF
>TRBV4-1|.|.|TRBJ2-3
TGCGCCAGCAGCCAAGATCGACGGAGGGGCACAGATACGCAGTATTTT
CASSQDRRRGTDTQYF
>TRBV11-2|TRBD2|.|TRBJ2-7
TGTGCCAGCAGCTTAGGACTAGCGGGAGGGCAGGGGCAGTACTTC
CASSLGLAGGQGQYF
>TRBV15|.|.|TRBJ2-6
TGTGCCACCAGCAGAAAGGCGAGCTCTGGGGCCAACGTCCTGACTTTC
CATSRKASSGANVLTF
>TRBV27|TRBD1|.|TRBJ2-1
TGTGCCAGCAGTAGACCGGGACAGGCCCCCGGTGAGCAGTTCTTC
CASSRPGQAPGEQFF
>TRBV5-6|.|.|TRBJ2-7
TGTGCCAGCAGCTTGCAATACGAGCAGTACTTC
CASSLQYEQYF
>TRBV2|.|.|TRBJ1-3
TGTGCCAGCAGGGGAAACACCATATATTTT
CASRGNTIYF
>TRBV27|.|.|TRBJ2-6
TGTGCCAGCAGTTATCTTTCCACGACTAGTCGCGTCCTGACTTTC
CASSYLSTTSRVLTF
>TRBV6-2/TRBV6-3|.|.|TRBJ2-1
TGTGCCAGCAGTTACTCGAGAGTCGCGGGAAGCTCCTACAATGAGCAGTTCTTC
CASSYSRVAGSSYNEQFF
>TRBV5-1|TRBD2|.|TRBJ2-1
TGCGCCAGCAATAGCCAGGCGGGGGTTAATGAGCAGTTCTTC
CASNSQAGVNEQFF
>TRBV27|TRBD2|.|TRBJ2-1
TGTGCCAGCAGTCCCCTAGCGGGAGGCCGTAGCTCCTACAATGAGCAGTTCTTC
CASSPLAGGRSSYNEQFF
>TRBV10-3|.|.|TRBJ1-6
TGTGCCATCAGTGAGTCTGGCCGGCCCCTCCACTTT
CAISESGRPLHF
>TRBV10-1|TRBD1|few|TRBJ2-7
TGCGCCAGCAGTGAAATACAGGGGGGCCACGAGCAGTACTTC
CASSEIQGGHEQYF
>TRBV10-3|TRBD1|.|TRBJ1-2
TGTGCCATCAGTGAGTCGTTCGGGGACAGGGACTATGGCTACACCTTC
CAISESFGDRDYGYTF
>TRBV7-9|.|few|TRBJ1-6
TGTGCCACCACCGAGGGGGATGAATCACCCCTCCACTTT
CATTEGDESPLHF
>TRBV27|.|.|TRBJ1-6
TGTGCCAGCAGTTCCCCATATAATTCACCCCTCCACTTT
CASSSPYNSPLHF
>TRBV3-1/TRBV3-2|.|.|TRBJ1-4
TGTGCCAGCGGAGCCCCTTCCAGGGGAACCGAAAAACTGTTTTTT
CASGAPSRGTEKLFF
>TRBV19|.|.|TRBJ2-3
TGTGCCAGTGGCTCGGACGGAGCTAGCACAGATACGCAGTATTTT
CASGSDGASTDTQYF
>TRBV7-2|.|.|TRBJ2-7
TGTGCCAGCAGCTTAGATCCGGGATCCTACGAGCAGTACTTC
CASSLDPGSYEQYF
>TRBV13|TRBD1|.|TRBJ2-1
TGTGCCAGCAGCCCCAGGGGGAGCTACAATGAGCAGTTCTTC
CASSPRGSYNEQFF
>TRBV6-1|.|.|TRBJ2-7
TGTGCCAGCAGTGAAAAGCGAGGGTCGGACTACGAGCAGTACTTC
CASSEKRGSDYEQYF
>TRBV5-1|.|.|TRBJ2-7
TGCGCCAGCAGCTTGGGAGACAGGCCCCGCTACGAGCAGTACTTC
CASSLGDRPRYEQYF
>TRBV20-1|TRBD1|.|TRBJ2-3
TGCAGTGCTAGTCGTGAGGGGGCAGGGGATACGCAGTATTTT
CSASREGAGDTQYF
>TRBV6-5|TRBD2|.|TRBJ2-7
TGTGCCAGCAGATTGCGGGGGTCCTACGAGCAGTACTTC
CASRLRGSYEQYF
>TRBV29-1|.|.|TRBJ2-7
TGCAGCGTTGAATTGTCAGGGACGACATACGAGCAGTACTTC
CSVELSGTTYEQYF
>TRBV27|.|.|TRBJ2-3
TGTGCCAGCAGTAACTGGGGTGGGGATACGCAGTATTTT
CASSNWGGDTQYF
>TRBV28|.|.|TRBJ1-2
TGTGCCAGCAGTTCGACGGTCTATGGCTACACCTTC
CASSSTVYGYTF
>TRBV7-2|.|.|TRBJ1-2
TGTGCCAGCAGCCCCCACCTGGGGCCTGGCTATGGCTACACCTTC
CASSPHLGPGYGYTF
>TRBV6-5|.|.|TRBJ1-5
TGTGCCAGCAGCCCGGGCTCCGTACAGCCCCAGCATTTT
CASSPGSVQPQHF
>TRBV27|.|.|TRBJ2-3
TGTGCCAGCAGAACCACGGTTCCAGATACGCAGTATTTT
CASRTTVPDTQYF
>TRBV7-8|TRBD1|.|TRBJ2-1
TGTGCCAGCAGGGCCGGGGGACAGGGGGCCTACAATGAGCAGTTCTTC
CASRAGGQGAYNEQFF
>TRBV20-1|.|.|TRBJ1-4
TGCAGTGCTAGTGGACAGTACGGTAATGAAAAACTGTTTTTT
CSASGQYGNEKLFF
>TRBV2|.|.|TRBJ1-2
TGTGCCAGCAGTGACCCCGGGACACCAAATGGCTACACCTTC
CASSDPGTPNGYTF
>TRBV11-3|TRBD1|.|TRBJ2-7
TGTGCCAGCAGCTTAGAAGGGACAGGGCCCGTCGAGCAGTACTTC
CASSLEGTGPVEQYF
>TRBV5-5|.|few|TRBJ1-5
TGTGCCAGCAGCTTGGAGGGGTCTGTAAATCAGCCCCAGCATTTT
CASSLEGSVNQPQHF
>TRBV21-1|.|.|TRBJ1-5
TGTGCCAGCAGCACCCGGTTTGGGCCGGGAGAGCAGCCCCAGCATTTT
CASSTRFGPGEQPQHF
>TRBV5-1|TRBD1|.|TRBJ1-4
TGCGCCAGCAGCTTGGACAGGGGTTATGAAAAACTGTTTTTT
CASSLDRGYEKLFF